This T cell receptor (beta chain) stems from a study of cytomegalovirus exposure and HLA in healthy donors (dated by TCRdb to between 2016 and 2019). With respect to the entire study: According to a later analysis, the 120 validation repertoires were produced on the same platform as the 700 or so repertoires of the first cohort. The aim of the study was to test whether cataloging public T cell receptors could identify signatures of past pathogen exposure. In addition to the first cohort of around 670 subjects, a separate validation cohort of 130 or so different subjects was used. To predict cytomegalovirus infection status, the study combined high-throughput TCR immunosequencing, statistical association of individual TCRs with disease status, and machine learning.

Beyond this particular receptor, the publication reports: Cytomegalovirus status was reported to be diagnosed by the classifier with high specificity and sensitivity in both the original and validation cohorts. According to the authors, the approach could potentially be generalized to other disease states and immunological phenotypes. A later analysis found that TCRs clustered in the first cohort also tended to co-occur in the roughly 110 validation repertoires, with more than 90% of cluster scores above 0. A few of the identified cytomegalovirus-associated TCR beta chains were confirmed in vitro to be specific for cytomegalovirus antigens. A total of about 150 TCR beta chains were listed by the study as associated with cytomegalovirus. All 120 or so repertoires were used to score co-occurrence in the validation cohort in a later analysis, because that analysis had no HLA typing for the cohort. Across donors, most TCR sequences were observed very rarely, whereas some public TCRs were present in many individuals.

Unmatched junction bases come to 5, with V trimmed by 0 bases and J by 9 bases. The CDR3, from cysteine to phenylalanine, totals 15 residues. Of all the DNA, just the CDR3 is kept, 45 bases in frame from base 1. Per the germline V gene, SGHVS is the CDR1 and FQNEAQ is the CDR2. Libraries were constructed by the immunoSEQ multiplex PCR assay. Under the source paper's analysis protocol: A statistical classification framework was built for diagnosing cytomegalovirus status from the catalog of TCR beta chain sequences. In its TCRdb copy, this immuneACCESS table keeps in-frame sequences only and misses some clones. Where compared with another copy, unresolved V genes explain less than half of these, and the others have no known cause. That table supplies the V and J calls and clone size; D and trimming were determined from the DNA. The sample data list over 110,000 clones, and around 86% of these were observed just once. Of the sample, roughly 9% falls within the top ten clones.

Donors formed part of the validation cohort, which comprised some 120 subjects and was distinct from the first cohort of 670 or so subjects. Turning to this clone: Its antigen is currently not known. Base qualities are not recorded, but no much larger clone differs from it by a single base.

The source of this sequence is a man aged 18 to 29 in good health and CMV-seropositive. The chain employs TRBV7-8 and TRBJ1-6, and 7 junction bases match TRBD1. Sequenced material: PBMCs. The CDR3 protein: CASSLAGTAVSPLHF. The DNA sequence follows: TGTGCCAGCAGCTTAGCGGGGACAGCAGTTTCACCCCTCCACTTT.